This T cell receptor beta chain was retrieved from a study of T cell responses to AZD1222 COVID-19 vaccine. Study outcomes and limitations: Regions 160-218 and 743-854 dominated among vaccine-associated CD4 TCRs spanning spike. Recipients of two AZD1222 doses showed rising Spike-specific TCR breadth and depth.

This clone came up once. Its antigen is unknown. Assay used: immunoSEQ multiplex PCR; TCRdb lists only in-frame clones, some missing. Found here are approximately 140,000 clones, roughly 90% of them singletons; the top ten hold under 4%. The ends lost 3 bases at V and 7 bases at J; junction bases unmatched: 11. The CDR3 length is 15 residues. Germline V gene data show CDR1 as SNHLY and CDR2 as FYNNEI. The chain couples TRBV2 to TRBJ2-5; 7 bases are shared with TRBD1. Sequencing was performed on peripheral blood, taken 28 days after the second AZD1222 dose. The clonotype comes from an adult who received the AZD1222 COVID-19 vaccine. CDR3: CASSDRVGQVGTQYF. In DNA, the CDR3 is TGTGCCAGCAGTGATAGAGTTGGACAGGTGGGGACCCAGTACTTC.